The 12 T cell receptor beta chains presented below share a single source sample, sequenced in a study of T cell changes during pregnancy in multiple sclerosis. The table came from immunoSEQ multiplex PCR; TCRdb's copy has only in-frame clones and leaves some out. In the table there are roughly 58,000 clones, roughly 90% of which are singletons. This specimen consisted of CD4+ T cells from peripheral blood mononuclear cells, obtained after pregnancy. These receptors all come from a female donor in good health, enrolled as a control in a pregnancy study.

The chain links TRBV5-6 to TRBJ1-5; D unresolved. The V gene lost 2 bases and the J gene lost 8 bases, with 14 bases spanning the gap. Germline assignment: CDR1 SGHDT and CDR2 YYEEEE. The CDR3 totals 14 residues. The CDR3 reads CASSFRQSVEPQHF. The CDR3 bases are TGTGCCAGCAGCTTCAGACAAAGTGTAGAGCCCCAGCATTTT.

This clone has a single count. The rearrangement uses TRBV28 and TRBJ2-7, with TRBD1 matching over 9 bases. The V gene end was trimmed by 5 bases and the J gene end by 7 bases; junction bases not matched to a gene: 9. Germline CDR1 and CDR2: MDHEN and SYDVKM. This CDR3 contains 14 residues. CDR3 residues: CASSLRQGVREQYF. CDR3 sequence (DNA): TGTGCCAGCAGTCTCCGACAGGGGGTGCGGGAGCAGTACTTC. The full variable domain, with the rest looked up from reference TRBV28 and TRBJ2-7, is DVKVTQSSRYLVKRTGEKVFLECVQDMDHENMFWYRQDPGLGLRLIYFSYDVKMKEKGDIPEGYSVSREKKERFSLILESASTNQTSMYLCASSLRQGVREQYFGPGTRLTVT.

The rearrangement uses TRBV2 and TRBJ2-3; 10 bases are shared with TRBD1. Trimming removed 4 bases from V and 0 bases from J; junction bases left unmatched: 13. The CDR3 sequence is 19 residues long. Germline values: CDR1 SNHLY, CDR2 FYNNEI. CDR3 DNA sequence: TGTGCCAGCAGTGGACTCCTGGGAGGGACAGGGGTCAGCACAGATACGCAGTATTTT. Protein product: CASSGLLGGTGVSTDTQYF.

The chain joins TRBV7-2 to TRBJ1-2; D remains ambiguous. The ends were cut back, 2 bases at V and 8 bases at J, with 12 bases in the middle. Germline V gene sequence: CDR1 SGHTA, CDR2 FQGNSA. The length of the CDR3 is 13 residues. CDR3 coding DNA: TGTGCCAGCAGCTTAAAGACCACGGGAGGCTACACCTTC. Amino acid sequence: CASSLKTTGGYTF.

The chain employs TRBV7-9 and TRBJ1-5, with D unresolved. The germline gives CDR1 SEHNR, CDR2 FQNEAQ (reference sequence). V lost 1 base and J 3 bases, leaving 7 bases between the germline ends. The CDR3 contains 14 residues. The CDR3 bases are TGTGCCAGCAGCTTAGGCAGGCTCAATCAGCCCCAGCATTTT. Translated: CASSLGRLNQPQHF.

Only one count was recorded for this clone. The V and J genes are TRBV19 and TRBJ1-1, with TRBD1 matching 9 bases. Germline lookup yields CDR1 LNHDA and CDR2 SQIVND (reference sequence). This CDR3 spans 14 amino acids. V lost 4 bases and J lost 4; bases outside the gene matches: 4. The CDR3 spells CASSRGQGTTEAFF. Written as DNA, the CDR3 is TGTGCCAGTAGTAGAGGACAGGGGACCACTGAAGCTTTCTTT.

This clone is a singleton in its sample. The rearrangement joins TRBV5-4 to TRBJ2-1; D ambiguous. V gave up 0 bases and J gave up 6 bases, with 10 bases separating them. The CDR3 has 14 residues. Per the germline V gene, CDR1 is SGHNT and CDR2 is YYREEE (reference sequence). For the CDR3, the DNA is TGTGCCAGCAGCTTGGGGCAGAAGTCCAATGAGCAGTTCTTC. It encodes CASSLGQKSNEQFF.

The chain carries TRBV6-5 and TRBJ2-3; 7 nucleotides match TRBD2. After removal of 1 base from V and 2 bases from J, the junction contained 3 bases not matched to a gene. The CDR3 length is 15 residues. Germline V CDR1 and CDR2: MNHEY, SVGAGI. The CDR3 reads CASSYYGGITDTQYF. The CDR3, as DNA: TGTGCCAGCAGTTACTACGGGGGGATCACAGATACGCAGTATTTT.

J is TRBJ2-5 and V is TRBV7-9; 11 bases align to TRBD2. The CDR3 contains 16 residues. Germline CDR1 reads SEHNR; CDR2 reads FQNEAQ (reference sequence). With 5 bases clipped from V and 5 bases from J, the junction kept 10 bases outside the gene matches. In DNA form, the CDR3 reads TGTGCCAGCAGCCGGACTAGCGGGCGCTGGGGGGAGACCCAGTACTTC. Protein: CASSRTSGRWGETQYF.

V gene TRBV19 combines with J gene TRBJ1-1; D is ambiguous. Trimming left V 5 bases short and J 8 bases short, with 15 bases between. The CDR3 runs 13 residues. Germline values: CDR1 LNHDA, CDR2 SQIVND (reference sequence). The CDR3: CASSSPPQVEAFF. The CDR3 nucleotides read TGTGCCAGTAGTTCGCCGCCTCAGGTCGAAGCTTTCTTT.

The rearrangement joins TRBV11-2 to TRBJ2-2, with 13 bases lining up with TRBD2. The CDR3 sequence is 17 residues long. With 5 bases clipped from V and 3 bases from J, the junction kept 6 bases outside the gene matches. CDR1 is SGHAT, CDR2 FQNNGV, per germline. The DNA of the CDR3 is TGTGCCAGCAGCGCCGGGACTAGCGGGACCCACACCGGGGAGCTGTTTTTT. Amino acid sequence: CASSAGTSGTHTGELFF. Full variable domain (remainder filled in from reference TRBV11-2 and TRBJ2-2): EAGVAQSPRYKIIEKRQSVAFWCNPISGHATLYWYQQILGQGPKLLIQFQNNGVVDDSQLPKDRFSAERLKGVDSTLKIQPAKLEDSAVYLCASSAGTSGTHTGELFFGEGSRLTVL.

In its sample, this clone was seen once. The V call is TRBV7-2, the J call TRBJ2-2, with 13 positions matching TRBD2. The CDR3 spans 18 residues. Germline trimming cut 6 bases from V and 0 bases from J; bases unmatched to any gene: 7. The germline V gene encodes CDR1 SGHTA and CDR2 FQGNSA. The DNA of the CDR3 is TGTGCCAGCAGTCTACTAGCGGGGGGGTTCGCGAACACCGGGGAGCTGTTTTTT. The encoded protein is CASSLLAGGFANTGELFF.